This T cell receptor (beta chain) emerged from a study of blood T cell repertoires in COVID-19. The assay was immunoSEQ multiplex PCR, and TCRdb's table has in-frame clones only and misses some. The sample shows roughly 300,000 clones, around 92% of them seen only once. Unmatched junction bases numbered 20, after V lost 7 bases and J lost 5 bases. Germline CDR1 and CDR2: MDHEN and SYDVKM. The CDR3 is made up of 17 amino acids. The sequence came from a young man who had recovered from COVID-19. What was sequenced was peripheral blood. V gene TRBV28 combines with J gene TRBJ2-7, with 7 nucleotides matching TRBD1. The CDR3 DNA follows: TGTGCCAGCACCTTGGGACAGAGACCGGGTTATACCCACGAGCAGTACTTC. This sequence encodes CASTLGQRPGYTHEQYF.